The 4 T cell receptor beta chains below all came from one sample that was sequenced in a study of CD8 T cells in ankylosing spondylitis. Via MiXCR, TCRdb re-called the 5' RACE reads, giving one row per CDR3 protein. The data contain just over 150,000 distinct CDR3 sequences, approximately 20% of them singletons. The sequencing sample was made of blood, either unsorted or a sorted T cell fraction (not recorded which). The receptors here all came from a male donor with ankylosing spondylitis or in good health (not recorded which).

The chain recombines TRBV7-6 with TRBJ2-5, with 7 bases that match TRBD2. CDR1 SGHVS and CDR2 FNYEAQ come from the germline V gene. The CDR3 has 16 amino acids. V lost 4 bases to trimming and J lost 1 base; unmatched junction nucleotides: 9. The CDR3 DNA is TGTGCCAGCAGCTCCCCCCGGGCTAGCGGCCAAGAGACCCAGTACTTC. It codes for CASSSPRASGQETQYF.

V is TRBV20-1 and J is TRBJ2-6; 7 nucleotides line up with TRBD1. Germline loops: CDR1 DFQATT, CDR2 SNEGSKA (reference sequence). The V gene end was trimmed by 2 bases and the J gene end by 0 bases; junction bases not matched to a gene: 19. The CDR3 is 21 amino acids. The CDR3 DNA reads TGCAGTGCTAGACCCCTCACCGGGACAGCTCACCCCTTCTCTGGGGCCAACGTCCTGACTTTC. It is translated as CSARPLTGTAHPFSGANVLTF.

This clonotype was seen ten or more times. This chain connects TRBV29-1 to TRBJ2-5; either TRBD1 or TRBD2 may fit D (5 bases each). The CDR3 is 14 amino acids. Trimming left V 7 bases short and J 6 bases short, with 21 bases between. Germline V gene data show CDR1 as SQVTM and CDR2 as ANQGSEA. The CDR3 nucleotides read TGCAGCGGCCCCGGGGCACAGAGTGGAAAGACCCAGTACTTC. Its protein is CSGPGAQSGKTQYF.

The chain recombines TRBV6-1 with TRBJ1-4; a possible D gene is TRBD1 (5 bases). The CDR3 extends over 13 amino acids. Deletions cut 5 bases from V and 7 bases from J, with 11 bases between. Germline V gives CDR1 MNHNS, CDR2 SASEGT. The CDR3 coding sequence is TGTGCCAGCAGTAGTCTACAGGCTGAAAAACTGTTTTTT. It specifies CASSSLQAEKLFF.